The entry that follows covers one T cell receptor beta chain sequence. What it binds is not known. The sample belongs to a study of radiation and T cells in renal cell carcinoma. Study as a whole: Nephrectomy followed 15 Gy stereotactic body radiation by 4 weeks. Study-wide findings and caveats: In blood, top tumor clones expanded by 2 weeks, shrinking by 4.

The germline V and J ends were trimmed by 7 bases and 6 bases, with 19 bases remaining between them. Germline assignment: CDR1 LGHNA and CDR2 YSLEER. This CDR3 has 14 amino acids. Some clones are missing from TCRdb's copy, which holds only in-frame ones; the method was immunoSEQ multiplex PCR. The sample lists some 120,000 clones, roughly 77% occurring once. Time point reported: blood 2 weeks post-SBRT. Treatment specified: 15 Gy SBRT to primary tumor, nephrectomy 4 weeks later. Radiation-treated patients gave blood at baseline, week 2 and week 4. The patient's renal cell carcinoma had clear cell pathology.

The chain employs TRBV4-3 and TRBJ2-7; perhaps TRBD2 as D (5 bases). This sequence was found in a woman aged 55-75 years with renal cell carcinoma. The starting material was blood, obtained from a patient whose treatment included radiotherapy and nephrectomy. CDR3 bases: TGCGCCAGCAACTCCGGACTGGCAGGAGGCGAGCAGTACTTC. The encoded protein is CASNSGLAGGEQYF.